This T cell receptor beta chain was captured by sequencing in a study of identical twins. Study findings and constraints: Zero-insertion findings could be partly confounded by invariant cells (MAIT and iNKT cells).

TCRdb reprocessed the 5' RACE reads with MiXCR, giving one entry per CDR3 protein. This table holds more than 400,000 distinct CDR3 sequences, 13% to 15% found once. Notes on this clonotype: What it recognizes is unknown.

Germline V gene data show CDR1 as DFQATT and CDR2 as SNEGSKA (reference sequence). This CDR3 comprises 16 residues. V lost 6 bases, J lost 7 bases, and 27 bases lay in between. The sample also formed part of further work on yellow fever vaccine responses in identical twins.

The TCR sequence derives from a woman aged 18-35 years in good health. The chain joins TRBV20-1 to TRBJ2-5; a weak D match, TRBD1 (8 bases). Input material: CD4+ T cells sorted from blood. Written as DNA, the CDR3 is TGCAGTGCAGGGGGGGACAGGTTCTTTATTAAGAGGACCCAGTACTTC. Protein product: CSAGGDRFFIKRTQYF.